These T cell receptor beta chains were read from a single sample in a study of cytomegalovirus exposure and HLA in healthy donors. Assay: immunoSEQ multiplex PCR; the TCRdb copy retains only in-frame clones and omits some. The sample has 250,000 to 350,000 clones; 70% to 90% are singletons. The sample comprised PBMCs. These receptors came from a woman under 30 in good health and CMV-seronegative. Both conserved end residues are part of each CDR3. D genes are given only for firm matches. Expanded clones are given a class, and other clones once, few, many or no size at all.

. | TRBJ2-7 | TRBD2 | TRBV28 | CASSLTVLAGAYEQYF | TGTGCCAGCAGTTTGACGGTCCTAGCGGGAGCCTACGAGCAGTACTTC
. | TRBJ2-1 | . | TRBV7-2 | CASSTQASDYNEQFF | TGTGCCAGCAGCACTCAGGCTAGCGACTACAATGAGCAGTTCTTC
once | TRBJ1-6 | TRBD1 | TRBV2 | CASNQGAFDSPLHF | TGTGCCAGCAATCAGGGGGCGTTCGATTCACCCCTCCACTTT
. | TRBJ2-7 | TRBD1 | TRBV5-1 | CASRLEGQGAYEQYF | TGCGCCAGCAGATTGGAGGGACAGGGAGCCTACGAGCAGTACTTC
. | TRBJ2-1 | . | TRBV5-1 | CASQRAALNEQFF | TGCGCCAGCCAGCGCGCGGCCCTCAATGAGCAGTTCTTC
. | TRBJ1-4 | . | TRBV7-2 | CASSYLEAEKLFF | TGTGCCAGCAGCTACCTGGAGGCCGAAAAACTGTTTTTT
once | TRBJ2-3 | TRBD2 | TRBV4-3 | CASSQALAVTDTQYF | TGCGCCAGCAGCCAAGCCCTAGCGGTCACAGATACGCAGTATTTT
. | TRBJ2-3 | . | TRBV5-6 | CASQTRDTSTDTQYF | TGTGCCAGCCAGACCCGGGACACGAGCACAGATACGCAGTATTTT
. | TRBJ2-7 | TRBD1 | TRBV28 | CASSFRDSPYEQYF | TGTGCCAGCAGCTTTCGGGACAGCCCCTACGAGCAGTACTTC
. | TRBJ2-7 | TRBD2 | TRBV28 | CASSWGGETYEQYF | TGTGCCAGCAGCTGGGGGGGAGAGACCTACGAGCAGTACTTC
. | TRBJ2-1 | . | TRBV5-4 | CASLSYNEQFF | TGTGCCAGTCTATCCTACAATGAGCAGTTCTTC
. | TRBJ1-1 | . | TRBV11-1 | CASSLDLDSLTEAFF | TGTGCCAGCAGCTTAGATTTAGACTCTCTCACTGAAGCTTTCTTT
. | TRBJ2-1 | TRBD2 | TRBV5-1 | CASSSGTSGSREQFF | TGCGCCAGCAGCTCAGGGACTAGCGGGAGCCGTGAGCAGTTCTTC
. | TRBJ1-2 | . | TRBV5-6 | CASSAAKTPLTSAYGYTF | TGTGCCAGCAGCGCAGCGAAGACCCCACTCACTTCTGCTTACGGCTACACCTTC
. | TRBJ2-7 | TRBD2 | TRBV5-5 | CASSLGLAGGREQYF | TGTGCCAGCAGCTTGGGACTAGCGGGGGGGAGAGAGCAGTACTTC
. | TRBJ2-3 | TRBD2 | TRBV6-1 | CASSNPGGGTDTQYF | TGTGCCAGCAGTAATCCGGGGGGGGGCACAGATACGCAGTATTTT
few | TRBJ2-5 | . | TRBV6-6 | CASLSPGEETQYF | TGTGCCAGTCTTAGCCCAGGGGAAGAGACCCAGTACTTC
. | TRBJ1-3 | TRBD1 | TRBV11-2 | CASSSGQGLRGNTIYF | TGTGCCAGCAGCTCGGGACAGGGGCTTCGTGGAAACACCATATATTTT
. | TRBJ1-5 | . | TRBV18 | CASSHTGDSNQPQHF | TGTGCCAGCTCACATACGGGGGATAGCAATCAGCCCCAGCATTTT
. | TRBJ2-1 | TRBD2 | TRBV4-3 | CASSQLSGSGRYEQFF | TGCGCCAGCAGCCAGCTTAGCGGGAGTGGCCGTTATGAGCAGTTCTTC
. | TRBJ1-2 | . | TRBV28 | CASSLWGAGDGYTF | TGTGCCAGCAGTTTATGGGGGGCGGGGGATGGCTACACCTTC
. | TRBJ2-1 | TRBD2 | TRBV7-2 | CASSRGLAAYNEQFF | TGTGCCAGCAGCAGAGGACTAGCGGCCTACAATGAGCAGTTCTTC
. | TRBJ2-1 | TRBD1 | TRBV10-3 | CAISEGRGSEEQFF | TGTGCCATCAGTGAGGGCAGGGGGTCGGAAGAGCAGTTCTTC
. | TRBJ2-7 | . | TRBV6-1 | CASSEHRAPYF | TGTGCCAGCAGTGAACACAGGGCGCCGTACTTC
once | TRBJ2-1 | TRBD2 | TRBV5-1 | CASSLGLAGLTLNNEQFF | TGCGCCAGCAGCTTGGGACTAGCGGGGCTAACGCTAAACAATGAGCAGTTCTTC
. | TRBJ2-7 | . | TRBV11-2 | CASSHLTERFEQYF | TGTGCCAGCAGCCATTTGACAGAGAGATTCGAGCAGTACTTC
. | TRBJ2-1 | TRBD2 | TRBV12-5 | CASGSGGGVEQFF | TGTGCTAGTGGTTCGGGAGGTGGGGTTGAGCAGTTCTTC
. | TRBJ1-6 | . | TRBV5-1 | CASRQGSSYNSPLHF | TGCGCCAGCAGACAAGGGAGCTCCTATAATTCACCCCTCCACTTT